This is a list of T cell receptor beta chains from one sample in a study of tumor-infiltrating lymphocytes in localized non-small cell lung cancer. Clones were sequenced by immunoSEQ multiplex PCR, and TCRdb holds only the in-frame ones, with some missing. The sample contains under 25,000 clones, nearly 70% of which appear only once. The sample taken for sequencing was lung tumor tissue. All receptors come from a human donor with non-small cell lung cancer. Both conserved end residues are part of each CDR3. The D gene is left open where the match is weak. Not all rows give a size; the values are once, few, many and, for expanded clones, a class.

V: TRBV7-2; J: TRBJ1-3; D: NA; size: NA; CDR3: CASSLDSARYYSGNTIYF; DNA: TGTGCCAGCAGCTTAGATTCTGCACGTTATTACTCTGGAAACACCATATATTTT
V: TRBV16; J: TRBJ2-7; D: TRBD1; size: NA; CDR3: CASSQGTGDPYEQYF; DNA: TGTGCCAGCAGCCAAGGGACAGGGGATCCCTACGAGCAGTACTTC
V: TRBV19; J: TRBJ1-1; D: TRBD1; size: few; CDR3: CASSQGAGSEAFF; DNA: TGTGCCAGTAGTCAGGGGGCCGGTAGTGAAGCTTTCTTT
V: TRBV29-1; J: TRBJ2-7; D: NA; size: NA; CDR3: CSVYGSYEQYF; DNA: TGCAGCGTTTACGGAAGCTACGAGCAGTACTTC
V: TRBV28; J: TRBJ1-1; D: NA; size: NA; CDR3: CASSLGRTSRPEAFF; DNA: TGTGCCAGCAGTTTAGGCCGGACTTCGAGGCCAGAAGCTTTCTTT
V: TRBV7-6; J: TRBJ2-2; D: NA; size: NA; CDR3: CASSLVGELFF; DNA: TGTGCCAGCAGCTTAGTCGGGGAGCTGTTTTTT
V: TRBV13; J: TRBJ2-7; D: TRBD1; size: NA; CDR3: CASSLGQGEYEQYF; DNA: TGTGCCAGCAGCTTGGGCCAGGGGGAATACGAGCAGTACTTC
V: TRBV6-5; J: TRBJ2-2; D: NA; size: NA; CDR3: CATLWNTGELFF; DNA: TGTGCCACTCTGTGGAACACCGGGGAGCTGTTTTTT
V: TRBV19; J: TRBJ2-2; D: TRBD2; size: NA; CDR3: CASSFGLGNTGELFF; DNA: TGTGCCAGTAGTTTTGGACTAGGGAACACCGGGGAGCTGTTTTTT
V: TRBV11-2; J: TRBJ2-1; D: TRBD2; size: few; CDR3: CASSPGTSGTNEQFF; DNA: TGTGCCAGCAGCCCCGGGACTAGCGGGACTAATGAGCAGTTCTTC
V: TRBV19; J: TRBJ2-1; D: TRBD1; size: NA; CDR3: CASKSRGTEQFF; DNA: TGTGCCAGTAAAAGCAGGGGGACTGAGCAGTTCTTC
V: TRBV5-6; J: TRBJ2-5; D: NA; size: once; CDR3: CASSLAGAETQYF; DNA: TGTGCCAGCAGCTTGGCGGGGGCTGAGACCCAGTACTTC
V: TRBV30; J: TRBJ1-5; D: NA; size: few; CDR3: CAWSQGVNQPQHF; DNA: TGTGCCTGGAGTCAAGGGGTCAATCAGCCCCAGCATTTT
V: TRBV27; J: TRBJ2-7; D: NA; size: NA; CDR3: CASSPGLLSYEQYF; DNA: TGTGCCAGCAGTCCCGGACTCCTCTCCTACGAGCAGTACTTC
V: TRBV29-1; J: TRBJ1-1; D: NA; size: few; CDR3: CSVVLVNTEAFF; DNA: TGCAGCGTTGTGTTGGTGAACACTGAAGCTTTCTTT
V: TRBV10-3; J: TRBJ1-1; D: TRBD1; size: few; CDR3: CAISQDRETEAFF; DNA: TGTGCCATCAGCCAGGACAGGGAGACTGAAGCTTTCTTT
V: TRBV4-1; J: TRBJ2-2; D: NA; size: NA; CDR3: CASSQTGLTGELFF; DNA: TGCGCCAGCAGCCAAACAGGGTTAACCGGGGAGCTGTTTTTT
V: TRBV10-3; J: TRBJ2-5; D: NA; size: NA; CDR3: CAIRPAGAETQYF; DNA: TGTGCCATCAGGCCGGCGGGGGCCGAGACCCAGTACTTC
V: TRBV7-6; J: TRBJ2-1; D: NA; size: once; CDR3: CASSYDPSSYNEQFF; DNA: TGTGCCAGCAGCTATGATCCAAGCTCCTACAATGAGCAGTTCTTC
V: TRBV6-5; J: TRBJ2-7; D: TRBD1; size: many; CDR3: CASRTGAPYEQYF; DNA: TGTGCCAGCAGGACAGGGGCCCCCTACGAGCAGTACTTC
V: TRBV28; J: TRBJ2-2; D: NA; size: NA; CDR3: CASRHWNTGELFF; DNA: TGTGCCAGCAGGCATTGGAACACCGGGGAGCTGTTTTTT
V: TRBV7-9; J: TRBJ2-1; D: TRBD2; size: NA; CDR3: CASSLRGGYNEQFF; DNA: TGTGCCAGCAGCTTACGGGGGGGCTACAATGAGCAGTTCTTC
V: TRBV9; J: TRBJ2-1; D: TRBD1; size: NA; CDR3: CASSPRTGGGNEQFF; DNA: TGTGCCAGCAGCCCCCGGACAGGGGGCGGGAATGAGCAGTTCTTC
V: TRBV28; J: TRBJ1-1; D: NA; size: few; CDR3: CASSLPYTEAFF; DNA: TGTGCCAGCAGTCTCCCCTACACTGAAGCTTTCTTT
V: TRBV6-4; J: TRBJ2-2; D: NA; size: NA; CDR3: CASSRQPTNTGELFF; DNA: TGTGCCAGCAGTAGACAACCTACGAACACCGGGGAGCTGTTTTTT
V: TRBV28; J: TRBJ1-2; D: NA; size: NA; CDR3: CASRPFIGQRYGYTF; DNA: TGTGCCAGCAGACCCTTTATAGGACAGAGATATGGCTACACCTTC
V: TRBV19; J: TRBJ2-1; D: TRBD2; size: NA; CDR3: CASASSGRSYNEQFF; DNA: TGTGCCAGTGCATCTAGCGGGAGGTCCTACAATGAGCAGTTCTTC
V: TRBV6-6; J: TRBJ2-3; D: NA; size: NA; CDR3: CASRIEVGQARDTQYF; DNA: TGTGCCAGCAGGATCGAGGTGGGCCAGGCACGAGATACGCAGTATTTT
V: TRBV6-5; J: TRBJ2-1; D: NA; size: NA; CDR3: CASSSPGSSYNEQFF; DNA: TGTGCCAGCAGTTCACCAGGGAGCTCCTACAATGAGCAGTTCTTC
V: TRBV30; J: TRBJ1-5; D: TRBD1; size: NA; CDR3: CAWSLGQLNQPQHF; DNA: TGTGCCTGGAGTTTGGGACAGCTTAATCAGCCCCAGCATTTT
V: TRBV6-5; J: TRBJ2-1; D: TRBD2; size: NA; CDR3: CASSYRSGMPQFF; DNA: TGTGCCAGCAGTTACCGGAGCGGGATGCCTCAGTTCTTC
V: TRBV11-3; J: TRBJ2-2; D: TRBD1; size: NA; CDR3: CASSSTGGGTGELFF; DNA: TGTGCCAGCAGCTCGACAGGGGGAGGCACCGGGGAGCTGTTTTTT
V: TRBV7-6; J: TRBJ2-7; D: TRBD2; size: NA; CDR3: CASSPQGAGVYEQYF; DNA: TGTGCCAGCAGCCCTCAGGGAGCGGGAGTCTACGAGCAGTACTTC
V: TRBV25-1; J: TRBJ1-3; D: NA; size: NA; CDR3: CASSRTSGNTIYF; DNA: TGTGCCAGCAGCCGAACCTCTGGAAACACCATATATTTT
V: TRBV5-1; J: TRBJ1-2; D: TRBD1; size: NA; CDR3: CASSPGQVWGYTF; DNA: TGCGCCAGCAGCCCTGGACAGGTATGGGGCTACACCTTC